This T cell receptor (beta chain) came from a study of blood T cell repertoires in COVID-19. Trimming cost V 2 bases and J 4 bases; bases outside gene matches: 5. The CDR3 spans 14 residues. The germline CDR1 and CDR2 sequences are SGHRS and YFSETQ. TCRdb's copy holds only in-frame clones and misses some; the assay was immunoSEQ multiplex PCR. The data hold roughly 200,000 clones, with just under 85% observed a single time. The sequence was collected from a woman between 70 and 85 years old with active or convalescent COVID-19. Sequenced sample: peripheral blood. This chain connects TRBV5-1 to TRBJ1-1, with 7 positions matching TRBD1. The CDR3 protein is CASSLQGRGTEAFF. The CDR3 bases are TGCGCCAGCAGCTTACAGGGGCGAGGCACTGAAGCTTTCTTT.